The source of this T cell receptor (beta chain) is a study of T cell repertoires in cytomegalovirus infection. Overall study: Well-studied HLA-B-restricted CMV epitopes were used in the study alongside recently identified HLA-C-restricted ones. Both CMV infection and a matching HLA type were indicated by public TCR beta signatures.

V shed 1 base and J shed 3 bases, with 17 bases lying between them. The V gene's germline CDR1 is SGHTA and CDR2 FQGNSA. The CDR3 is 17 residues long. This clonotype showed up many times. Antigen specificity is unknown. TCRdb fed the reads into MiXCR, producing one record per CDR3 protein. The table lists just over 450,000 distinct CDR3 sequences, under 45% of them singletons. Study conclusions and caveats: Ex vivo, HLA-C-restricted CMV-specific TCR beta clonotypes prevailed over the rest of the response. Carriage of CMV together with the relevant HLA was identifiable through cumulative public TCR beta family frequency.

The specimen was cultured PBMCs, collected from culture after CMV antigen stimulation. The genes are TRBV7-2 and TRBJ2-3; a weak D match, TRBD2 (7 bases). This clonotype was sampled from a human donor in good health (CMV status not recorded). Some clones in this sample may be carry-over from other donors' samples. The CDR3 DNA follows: TGTGCCAGCAGCTTAGTGGGGGGGGGCACGGTGACAGATACGCAGTATTTT. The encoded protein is CASSLVGGGTVTDTQYF.